The 27 T cell receptor beta chains below were found in one sample sequenced in a study of shared clonotypes between healthy human individuals. Naive CD8 cells lacked CD45RO and underwent positive selection for CCR7, leaving out terminally differentiated effector memory CD45RA+ cells. Method: immunoSEQ multiplex PCR; TCRdb's copy keeps in-frame clones and lacks some. The sample comprises about 2.1 million clones, 80% to 95% of which are singletons, and around 1.7% rests with the top ten. Sequences were obtained from naive CD8+ T cells from PBMCs. The receptors originated from a man aged 18 to 30 in good health. Some clones in this sample may be carry-over from other donors' samples.

The gene calls are TRBV28 and TRBJ2-7; a possible D gene is TRBD1 (5 bases). Trimming removed 5 bases at V and 0 bases at J, with 17 bases between. Germline V CDR1 and CDR2: MDHEN, SYDVKM. This CDR3 is 16 amino acids long. CDR3 sequence: CASSPDYDRNSYEQYF. Here the CDR3 DNA reads TGTGCCAGCAGTCCCGATTACGACAGAAACTCCTACGAGCAGTACTTC. The full variable domain, its missing parts supplied by reference TRBV28 and TRBJ2-7, is DVKVTQSSRYLVKRTGEKVFLECVQDMDHENMFWYRQDPGLGLRLIYFSYDVKMKEKGDIPEGYSVSREKKERFSLILESASTNQTSMYLCASSPDYDRNSYEQYFGPGTRLTVT.

CDR3 nucleotides: TGTGCCAGCTCACCCCGGCGGGACTCCTACGAGCAGTACTTC. This sequence encodes CASSPRRDSYEQYF. V gene TRBV18 combines with J gene TRBJ2-7; D might be TRBD2 (6 bases). CDR3 length equals 14 residues. The V end was cut by 3 bases, the J end by 0 bases, with 9 bases between. CDR1 and CDR2 (germline): KGHSH, LQKENI.

This chain links TRBV4-3 with TRBJ2-1, with 11 bases identical to TRBD2. This CDR3 is built from 17 residues. Germline CDR1 is LGHNA and CDR2 is YSLEER. J lost 5 bases, V lost 0 bases, and 6 bases had no gene match. The chain's CDR3 is CASSQDPSGRSDNEQFF. DNA for the CDR3: TGCGCCAGCAGCCAAGATCCTAGCGGGAGGTCCGACAATGAGCAGTTCTTC.

The V gene is TRBV7-9, the J gene TRBJ1-1; D gene unclear. Per germline, CDR1 SEHNR and CDR2 FQNEAQ (reference sequence). Deletions cut 4 bases from V and 0 bases from J, with 15 bases between. This CDR3 has 16 residues. The CDR3 sequence: CASSYPPTPLNTEAFF. CDR3 sequence (DNA): TGTGCCAGCAGCTACCCCCCGACGCCCCTGAACACTGAAGCTTTCTTT.

The rearrangement joins TRBV7-6 to TRBJ2-5; perhaps TRBD2 as D (6 bases). Germline CDR1 is SGHVS and CDR2 is FNYEAQ. This CDR3 contains 15 residues. Trimming took off 3 bases at V and 4 bases at J, with 15 bases between the two ends. CDR3 sequence reads: CASSLLAIGGETQYF. DNA for the CDR3: TGTGCCAGCAGCTTGCTCGCTATCGGGGGAGAGACCCAGTACTTC.

This chain connects TRBV11-2 to TRBJ2-7; D is perhaps TRBD1 or TRBD2 (5 bases each). Germline lookup yields CDR1 SGHAT and CDR2 FQNNGV. V was pared by 1 base and J by 3 bases, with 10 bases between. The CDR3 loop spans 14 amino acids. CDR3 loop: CASSLVRGHYEQYF. Here the CDR3 DNA reads TGTGCCAGCAGCTTAGTCCGGGGCCACTACGAGCAGTACTTC.

V is TRBV30 and J is TRBJ2-5, with D hard to call. The last part of the DNA fits TRBJ2-7 better; the J call may be wrong. CDR1 is GTSNPN, CDR2 SVGIG, per germline (reference sequence). The CDR3 is 17 residues long. The CDR3 DNA sequence: TGTGCCTGGAGTGTATGGCTCAAATCAGAACAGAGCTACGAGCAGTACTTC. It codes for CAWSVWLKSEQSYEQYF.

The chain combines TRBV11-2 with TRBJ2-1, with 7 bases that match TRBD2. This CDR3 comprises 16 residues. Trimming cost V 4 bases and J 3 bases; bases outside gene matches: 9. The germline V gene has CDR1 SGHAT and CDR2 FQNNGV. In nucleotides, the CDR3 is TGTGCCAGCAGCTCCGCCGGGACTACTAACTACAATGAGCAGTTCTTC. Amino acid sequence: CASSSAGTTNYNEQFF.

The rearrangement joins TRBV19 to TRBJ2-2; 8 positions agree with TRBD2. CDR1 is LNHDA, CDR2 SQIVND, per germline (reference sequence). CDR3 length: 15 residues. V lost 3 bases and J lost 6; bases outside the gene matches: 6. The CDR3 spells CASSIPAGGAGELFF. The CDR3 DNA reads TGTGCCAGTAGTATCCCGGCGGGGGGCGCCGGGGAGCTGTTTTTT. Drawing the rest from reference TRBV19 and TRBJ2-2, the complete variable domain is DGGITQSPKYLFRKEGQNVTLSCEQNLNHDAMYWYRQDPGQGLRLIYYSQIVNDFQKGDIAEGYSVSREKKESFPLTVTSAQKNPTAFYLCASSIPAGGAGELFFGEGSRLTVL.

This clone was counted only a few times. The CDR3 reads CASSLGPLFTEAFF. CDR3 nucleotides: TGTGCCAGCAGCTTAGGTCCGTTATTCACTGAAGCTTTCTTT. The chain is built from TRBV11-2 and TRBJ1-1; D gene ambiguous. The CDR3 covers 14 residues. CDR1 and CDR2 from the germline V gene are SGHAT and FQNNGV. The germline V and J ends were trimmed by 1 base and 4 bases, with 10 bases remaining between them.

The chain uses TRBV9 and TRBJ2-5; 7 positions match TRBD2. CDR3 length: 15 amino acids. Trimming at V came to 4 bases and at J to 2 bases, leaving 8 bases not matched to a gene. CDR1 is SGDLS and CDR2 is YYNGEE in the germline V gene. This CDR3 reads CASSPSGATQETQYF. In nucleotides, the CDR3 is TGTGCCAGCAGCCCCAGCGGGGCCACACAAGAGACCCAGTACTTC.

V usage is TRBV4-1 and J usage is TRBJ2-7; a weak D match, TRBD2 (6 bases). The CDR3 is 17 amino acids. The germline gives CDR1 MGHRA, CDR2 YSYEKL. The V and J ends lost 1 base and 3 bases respectively, with 19 bases between them. DNA of the CDR3: TGCGCCAGCAGCCAAGTTGTCCGGGAGTCCTTATTCTACGAGCAGTACTTC. Protein sequence: CASSQVVRESLFYEQYF.

V gene TRBV19 combines with J gene TRBJ1-5; 9 bases match TRBD1. This CDR3 comprises 17 residues. Germline CDR1 reads LNHDA; CDR2 reads SQIVND (reference sequence). Trimming cost V 3 bases and J 0 bases; bases outside gene matches: 6. This CDR3 is CASSMTGQGYSNQPQHF. The CDR3 DNA sequence: TGTGCCAGTAGTATGACGGGACAGGGCTATAGCAATCAGCCCCAGCATTTT.

The V call is TRBV5-1, the J call TRBJ2-7; D ambiguous. The germline V gene encodes CDR1 SGHRS and CDR2 YFSETQ. This CDR3 is built from 13 residues. Trimming took 2 bases from V and 0 from J, leaving 6 bases between them. CDR3 nucleotides: TGCGCCAGCAGCTTCGCTTTCTCCTACGAGCAGTACTTC. This sequence encodes CASSFAFSYEQYF.

This clone appeared a single time. This rearrangement joins TRBV30 to TRBJ2-6; 9 bases fit TRBD1. V lost 8 bases to trimming and J lost 0 bases; unmatched junction nucleotides: 11. The CDR3 extends over 17 amino acids. From germline, CDR1 is GTSNPN and CDR2 SVGIG (reference sequence). CDR3 nucleotide sequence: TGTGCCGGGACGAGGACAGGGGCAACCTCTGGGGCCAACGTCCTGACTTTC. As protein: CAGTRTGATSGANVLTF.

The rearrangement links TRBV29-1 to TRBJ1-2, with 7 bases aligning to TRBD1. V gave up 0 bases and J gave up 8 bases; unmatched junction bases: 12. Germline CDR1 SQVTM, CDR2 ANQGSEA. The CDR3 has 15 amino acids. The CDR3 region is CSVEDRVGTAGGYTF. The CDR3 nucleotides are TGCAGCGTTGAAGATCGGGTAGGGACAGCGGGGGGCTACACCTTC.

On this clone itself: Other DNA variants within this sample encode the same CDR3. The rearrangement joins TRBV27 to TRBJ2-1, with 8 bases matching TRBD2. The V and J ends lost 2 bases and 7 bases, in that order; junction bases with no gene match: 7. This CDR3 contains 15 residues. CDR1 is MNHEY and CDR2 is SMNVEV in the germline V gene (reference sequence). The CDR3 DNA reads TGTGCCAGCAGTTTAGGGCTAGCGGGCCCAAATGAGCAGTTCTTC. This encodes CASSLGLAGPNEQFF.

The chain combines TRBV15 with TRBJ1-1; D unresolved. The CDR3 is 15 amino acids. Germline-derived CDR1 and CDR2 are LNHNV and YYDKDF (reference sequence). Trimming removed 5 bases at V and 6 bases at J, with 19 bases between. CDR3 protein: CATSGWTGVVAEAFF. The CDR3 coding sequence is TGTGCCACCAGCGGGTGGACTGGGGTTGTCGCTGAAGCTTTCTTT.

J is TRBJ2-1 and V is TRBV11-2; TRBD2 agrees at 7 bases. The CDR3 has 15 amino acids. V gave up 5 bases and J gave up 7 bases; unmatched junction bases: 11. Looked up from germline, CDR1 is SGHAT and CDR2 is FQNNGV. The CDR3 spells CASSPGRLAENEQFF. CDR3 DNA: TGTGCCAGCAGCCCAGGGAGGCTAGCGGAGAATGAGCAGTTCTTC.

This sequence joins TRBV29-1 and TRBJ2-7, with a possible D match to TRBD2 (5 bases). The CDR3 consists of 12 residues. V shed 2 bases and J shed 5 bases, with 10 bases lying between them. Germline V gene sequence: CDR1 SQVTM, CDR2 ANQGSEA. The CDR3 DNA is TGCAGCGTTGAACTACCGGGAAACGAGCAGTACTTC. Residues: CSVELPGNEQYF.

The chain employs TRBV27 and TRBJ1-1; TRBD1 agrees at 12 bases. Germline assignment: CDR1 MNHEY and CDR2 SMNVEV (reference sequence). After removal of 4 bases from V and 4 bases from J, the junction contained 10 bases not matched to a gene. This CDR3 is 17 amino acids long. The CDR3, as DNA: TGTGCCAGCAGTTCGCCCGGGGACAGGGGGCTTGGCACTGAAGCTTTCTTT. Protein product: CASSSPGDRGLGTEAFF.

This clone appeared once. The V gene is TRBV21-1, the J gene TRBJ2-7; the table names TRBD1, a call not compared with the DNA. TRBV21-1 has pseudogene status. The CDR3 contains 12 residues. CDR3 region: CASSEGPREQYF. The CDR3 DNA is TGTGCCAGCAGCGAAGGACCCAGGGAGCAGTACTTC.

The rearrangement uses TRBV7-9 and TRBJ2-5; 7 positions agree with TRBD1. Trimming removed 1 base from V and 9 bases from J; junction bases left unmatched: 14. Germline-derived CDR1 and CDR2 are SEHNR and FQNEAQ (reference sequence). The CDR3 spans 16 residues. For the CDR3, the DNA is TGTGCCAGCAGCTTAGACTCGGACAGGTTCATTGAGGCCCAGTACTTC. Its protein product is CASSLDSDRFIEAQYF.

The chain carries TRBV14 and TRBJ1-1, with D possibly TRBD1 on 5 matching bases. Between the trimmed V and J ends, which lost 7 bases and 4 bases, there was a span of 10 bases. The CDR3 loop spans 12 amino acids. CDR1 is SGHDN, CDR2 FVKESK, per germline. The CDR3 sequence is CASTPRVTEAFF. DNA of the CDR3: TGTGCCAGCACCCCCAGGGTCACTGAAGCTTTCTTT.

This rearrangement joins TRBV19 to TRBJ1-1, with D possibly TRBD1 on 5 matching bases. Germline V gives CDR1 LNHDA, CDR2 SQIVND (reference sequence). V dropped 9 bases and J dropped 10 bases, with 12 bases sitting between them. The CDR3 is made up of 10 amino acids. In DNA form, the CDR3 reads TGTGCCAGCACTCAGGGCGCAGCTTTCTTT. Encoded protein: CASTQGAAFF.

In regard to this clone: Other DNA sequences within the sample encode an identical CDR3. V usage is TRBV29-1 and J usage is TRBJ2-1; no clear D gene. The CDR3 has 14 residues. V was trimmed by 5 bases and J by 0 bases, leaving 11 bases between them. Germline assignment: CDR1 SQVTM and CDR2 ANQGSEA. The chain's CDR3 is CSVLGGSSYNEQFF. CDR3 nucleotides: TGCAGCGTTCTTGGCGGAAGCTCCTACAATGAGCAGTTCTTC.

This chain uses TRBV9 with TRBJ1-3; TRBD1 agrees at 11 bases. The CDR3 runs 16 residues. Trimming cost V 4 bases and J 3 bases; bases outside gene matches: 6. The germline CDR1 and CDR2 sequences are SGDLS and YYNGEE. In DNA form, the CDR3 reads TGTGCCAGCAGCCTACGGACAGGGGGCTATGGAAACACCATATATTTT. It encodes CASSLRTGGYGNTIYF.